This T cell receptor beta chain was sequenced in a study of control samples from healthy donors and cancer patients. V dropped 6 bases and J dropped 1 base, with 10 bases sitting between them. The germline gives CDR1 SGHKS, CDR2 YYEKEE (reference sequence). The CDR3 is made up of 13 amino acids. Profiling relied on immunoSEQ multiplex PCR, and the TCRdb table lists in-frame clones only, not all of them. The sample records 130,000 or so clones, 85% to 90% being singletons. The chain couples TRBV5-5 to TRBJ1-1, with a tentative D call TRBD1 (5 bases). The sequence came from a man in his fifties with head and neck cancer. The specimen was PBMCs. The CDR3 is CASTITGNTEAFF. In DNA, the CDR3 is TGTGCCAGCACCATTACAGGGAACACTGAAGCTTTCTTT.